The T cell receptor (beta chain) described here comes from a study of blood T cell repertoires in COVID-19. Germline V lookup: CDR1 SEHNR, CDR2 FQNEAQ (reference sequence). V lost 3 bases, J lost 7 bases, and 15 bases lay in between. This CDR3 has 14 amino acids. Enrollment of patients from Seattle took place during active infection, with longitudinal follow-up. The authors' processing: By means of reference gene primer amplification, nucleated cell counts were estimated. Method: immunoSEQ multiplex PCR; TCRdb's copy keeps in-frame clones and lacks some. V and J calls and clone size are given by that table; D and trimming were obtained from the DNA. The profile shows approximately 200,000 clones, 94% of them singletons.

The rearrangement joins TRBV7-9 to TRBJ1-1, with TRBD1 as a possible D gene (5 bases). Sequenced: peripheral blood. This TCR was recovered from a young man with COVID-19, enrolled during active disease. In DNA form, the CDR3 reads TGTGCCAGCAGCTTTGGGGGGGTGCAGGGTGAAGCTTTCTTT. Amino acids: CASSFGGVQGEAFF. Drawing the rest from reference TRBV7-9 and TRBJ1-1, the complete variable domain is DTGVSQNPRHKITKRGQNVTFRCDPISEHNRLYWYRQTLGQGPEFLTYFQNEAQLEKSRLLSDRFSAERPKGSFSTLEIQRTEQGDSAMYLCASSFGGVQGEAFFGQGTRLTVV.